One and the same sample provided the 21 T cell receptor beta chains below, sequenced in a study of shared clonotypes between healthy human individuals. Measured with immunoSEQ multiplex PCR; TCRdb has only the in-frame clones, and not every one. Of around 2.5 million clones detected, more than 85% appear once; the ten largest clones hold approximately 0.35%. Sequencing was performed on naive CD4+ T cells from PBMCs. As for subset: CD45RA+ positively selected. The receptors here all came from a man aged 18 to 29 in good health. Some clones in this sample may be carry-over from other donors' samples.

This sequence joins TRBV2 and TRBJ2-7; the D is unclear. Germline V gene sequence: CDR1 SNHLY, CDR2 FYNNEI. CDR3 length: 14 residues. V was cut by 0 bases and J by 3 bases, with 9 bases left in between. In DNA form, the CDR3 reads TGTGCCAGCAGTGAAGCACCAAGCATCTACGAGCAGTACTTC. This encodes CASSEAPSIYEQYF.

The CDR3, as DNA: TGCGCCAGCAGCCGGAATCAGGGGTTGGCCGGGGAGCTGTTTTTT. This sequence encodes CASSRNQGLAGELFF. This rearrangement joins TRBV10-1 to TRBJ2-2, with D maybe TRBD1 (6 bases). The CDR3 runs to 15 residues. Deletions cut 6 bases from V and 6 bases from J, with 17 bases between. Germline V lookup: CDR1 WNHNN, CDR2 SYGVQD (reference sequence).

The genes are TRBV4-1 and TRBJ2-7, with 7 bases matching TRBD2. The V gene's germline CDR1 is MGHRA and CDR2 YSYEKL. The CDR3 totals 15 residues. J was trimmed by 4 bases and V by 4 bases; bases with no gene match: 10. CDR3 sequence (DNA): TGCGCCAGCAGCCGGATTTGGGAGGGGAGTTACGAGCAGTACTTC. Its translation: CASSRIWEGSYEQYF.

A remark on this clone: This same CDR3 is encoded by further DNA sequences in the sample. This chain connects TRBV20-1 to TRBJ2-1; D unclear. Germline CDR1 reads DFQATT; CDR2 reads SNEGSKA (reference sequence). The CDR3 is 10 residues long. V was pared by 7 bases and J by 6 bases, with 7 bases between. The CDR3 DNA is TGCAGTGTGCTCGGCAATGAGCAGTTCTTC. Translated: CSVLGNEQFF.

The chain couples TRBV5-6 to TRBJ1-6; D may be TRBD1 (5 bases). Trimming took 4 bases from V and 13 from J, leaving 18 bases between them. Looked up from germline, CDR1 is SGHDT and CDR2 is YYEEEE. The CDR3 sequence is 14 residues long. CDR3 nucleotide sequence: TGTGCCAGCAGCCGTCCCGGGACCTACTACCCCCTCCACTTT. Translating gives CASSRPGTYYPLHF.

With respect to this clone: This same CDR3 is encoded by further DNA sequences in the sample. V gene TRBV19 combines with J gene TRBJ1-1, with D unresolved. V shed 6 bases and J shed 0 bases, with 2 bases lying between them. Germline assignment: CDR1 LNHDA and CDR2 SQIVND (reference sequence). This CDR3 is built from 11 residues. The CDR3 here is CASRLNTEAFF. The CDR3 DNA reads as TGTGCCAGTAGGCTGAACACTGAAGCTTTCTTT.

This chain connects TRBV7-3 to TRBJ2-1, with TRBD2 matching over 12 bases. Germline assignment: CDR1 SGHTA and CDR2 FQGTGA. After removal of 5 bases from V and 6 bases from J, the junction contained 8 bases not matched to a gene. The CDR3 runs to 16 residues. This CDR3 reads CASSQRLAGVVNEQFF. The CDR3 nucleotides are TGTGCCAGCAGCCAACGACTAGCGGGAGTGGTCAATGAGCAGTTCTTC.

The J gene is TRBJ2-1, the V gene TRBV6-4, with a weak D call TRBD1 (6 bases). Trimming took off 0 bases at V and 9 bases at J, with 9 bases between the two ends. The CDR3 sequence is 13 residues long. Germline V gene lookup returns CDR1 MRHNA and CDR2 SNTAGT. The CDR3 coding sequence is TGTGCCAGCAGTGACTCCCAGGGGCTTGAGCAGTTCTTC. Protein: CASSDSQGLEQFF.

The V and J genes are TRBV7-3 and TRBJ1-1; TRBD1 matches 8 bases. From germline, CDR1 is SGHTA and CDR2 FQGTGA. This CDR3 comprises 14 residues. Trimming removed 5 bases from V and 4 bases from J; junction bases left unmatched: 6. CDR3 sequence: CASSDRGGGTEAFF. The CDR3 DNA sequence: TGTGCCAGCAGCGACAGGGGAGGAGGCACTGAAGCTTTCTTT.

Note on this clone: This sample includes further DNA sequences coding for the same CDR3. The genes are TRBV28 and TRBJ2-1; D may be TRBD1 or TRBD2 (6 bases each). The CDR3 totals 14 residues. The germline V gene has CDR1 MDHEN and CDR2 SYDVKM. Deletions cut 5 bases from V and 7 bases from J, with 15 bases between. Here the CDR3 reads CASSLGQGRNEQFF. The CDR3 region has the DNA TGTGCCAGCAGTCTCGGCCAGGGGAGGAATGAGCAGTTCTTC.

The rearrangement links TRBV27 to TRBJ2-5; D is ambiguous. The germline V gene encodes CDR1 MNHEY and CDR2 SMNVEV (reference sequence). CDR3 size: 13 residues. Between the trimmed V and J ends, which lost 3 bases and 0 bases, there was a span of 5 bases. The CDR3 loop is CASSLRHQETQYF. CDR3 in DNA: TGTGCCAGCAGTTTGCGGCACCAAGAGACCCAGTACTTC.

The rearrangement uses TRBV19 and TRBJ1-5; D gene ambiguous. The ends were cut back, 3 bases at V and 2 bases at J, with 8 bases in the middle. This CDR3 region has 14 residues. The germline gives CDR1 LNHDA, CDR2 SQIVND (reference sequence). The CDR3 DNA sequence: TGTGCCAGTAGTATCCGGTCTCGCAATCAGCCCCAGCATTTT. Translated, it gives CASSIRSRNQPQHF.

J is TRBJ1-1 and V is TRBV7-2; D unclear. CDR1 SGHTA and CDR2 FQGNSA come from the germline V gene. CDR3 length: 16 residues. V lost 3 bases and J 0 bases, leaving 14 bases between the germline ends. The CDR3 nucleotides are TGTGCCAGCAGCTTTAGGCACACGCAATTGAACACTGAAGCTTTCTTT. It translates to CASSFRHTQLNTEAFF.

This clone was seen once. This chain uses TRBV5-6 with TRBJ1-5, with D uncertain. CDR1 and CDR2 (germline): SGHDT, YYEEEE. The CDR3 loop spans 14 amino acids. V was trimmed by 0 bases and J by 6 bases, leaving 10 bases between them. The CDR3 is CASSLVGRGQPQHF. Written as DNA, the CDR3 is TGTGCCAGCAGCTTGGTAGGGCGAGGTCAGCCCCAGCATTTT.

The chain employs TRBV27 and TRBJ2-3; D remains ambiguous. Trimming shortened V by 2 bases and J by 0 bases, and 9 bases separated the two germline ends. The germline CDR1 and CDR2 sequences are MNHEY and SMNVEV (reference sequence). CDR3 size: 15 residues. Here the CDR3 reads CASSLVAKSTDTQYF. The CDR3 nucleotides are TGTGCCAGCAGTTTAGTGGCCAAAAGCACAGATACGCAGTATTTT.

As DNA, the CDR3 is TGCAGCGTTGACCTCTATCTAGGTCAAGAGACCCAGTACTTC. Encoded protein: CSVDLYLGQETQYF. The rearrangement uses TRBV29-1 and TRBJ2-5; D gene uncertain. V lost 3 bases and J lost 2, with 13 bases in between. CDR3 length equals 14 residues. Germline V gives CDR1 SQVTM, CDR2 ANQGSEA.

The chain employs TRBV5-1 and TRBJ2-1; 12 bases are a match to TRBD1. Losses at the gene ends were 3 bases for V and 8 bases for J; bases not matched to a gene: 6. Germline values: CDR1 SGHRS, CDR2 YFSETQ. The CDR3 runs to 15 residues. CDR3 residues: CASSYAGTGGDEQFF. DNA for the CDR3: TGCGCCAGCAGCTACGCCGGGACAGGGGGCGATGAGCAGTTCTTC.

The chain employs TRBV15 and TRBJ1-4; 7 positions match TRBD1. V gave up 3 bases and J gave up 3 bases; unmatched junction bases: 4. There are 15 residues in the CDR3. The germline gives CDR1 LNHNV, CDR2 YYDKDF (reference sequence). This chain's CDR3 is CATSREQGPNEKLFF. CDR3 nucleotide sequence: TGTGCCACCAGCAGGGAACAGGGGCCTAATGAAAAACTGTTTTTT.

CDR3 coding DNA: TGTGCCAGCAGCTTAGAAGGGACAGCCTACGAGCAGTACTTC. Its protein is CASSLEGTAYEQYF. The V gene is TRBV7-9, the J gene TRBJ2-7; 7 bases line up with TRBD1. The length of the CDR3 is 14 residues. Germline V lookup: CDR1 SEHNR, CDR2 FQNEAQ (reference sequence). Trimming took 1 base from V and 2 from J; bases not matched to a gene: 2.

CDR3 coding DNA: TGTGCCTGGAGTGTACTTGGGGCCAGGGGCGCTGGAAACACCATATATTTT. Its translation: CAWSVLGARGAGNTIYF. V gene TRBV30 combines with J gene TRBJ1-3, with D tentatively TRBD1 (6 bases). V lost 0 bases and J 2 bases, leaving 17 bases between the germline ends. The germline V gene encodes CDR1 GTSNPN and CDR2 SVGIG (reference sequence). The CDR3 covers 17 residues.

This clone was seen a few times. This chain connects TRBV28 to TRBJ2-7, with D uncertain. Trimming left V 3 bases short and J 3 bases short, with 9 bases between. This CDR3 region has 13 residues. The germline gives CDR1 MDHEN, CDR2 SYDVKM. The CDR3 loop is CASSFNGYYEQYF. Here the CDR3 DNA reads TGTGCCAGCAGTTTTAACGGCTACTACGAGCAGTACTTC.